This entry lists 23 T cell receptor beta chains sequenced from one sample in a study of blood T cell repertoires in COVID-19. Profiled with immunoSEQ multiplex PCR; TCRdb holds only in-frame clones, not every one. The repertoire includes some 99,000 clones, more than 65% of them detected once, and about 10% sits in the top ten. Sequenced material: peripheral blood. These receptors all come from a woman aged 80 or over with acute or convalescent COVID-19.

The chain has TRBV11-3 and TRBJ1-1; maybe TRBD1 (6 bases). The CDR3 spans 16 residues. Trimming stripped 1 base from V and 2 bases from J, with 14 bases between. The germline V gene has CDR1 SGHNT and CDR2 YENEEA. CDR3 in amino acids: CASSLGGRGINTEAFF. For the CDR3, the DNA is TGTGCCAGCAGCTTAGGCGGCAGGGGCATAAACACTGAAGCTTTCTTT.

The sample holds a few counts of this clone. The CDR3 sequence is CAWRTLTGGREKLFF. As DNA, the CDR3 is TGTGCCTGGAGGACCCTGACAGGGGGCCGAGAAAAACTGTTTTTT. V and J are TRBV30 and TRBJ1-4; 10 bases agree with TRBD1. Germline V gene data show CDR1 as GTSNPN and CDR2 as SVGIG (reference sequence). The CDR3 length is 15 residues. With V trimmed by 3 bases and J by 8 bases, 9 bases remained unmatched. Filled out from reference TRBV30 and TRBJ1-4, the complete variable domain reads SQTIHQWPATLVQPVGSPLSLECTVEGTSNPNLYWYRQAAGRGLQLLFYSVGIGQISSEVPQNLSASRPQDRQFILSSKKLLLSDSGFYLCAWRTLTGGREKLFFGSGTQLSVL.

This clone occurred once. The chain is built from TRBV24-1 and TRBJ2-4, with a weak D call TRBD2 (6 bases). The CDR3 covers 18 residues. Trimming pared 3 bases from V and 8 bases from J, leaving 25 bases between. Germline lookup yields CDR1 KGHDR and CDR2 SFDVKD. The CDR3 reads CATSDRADTGVGGDIQYF. The CDR3 coding sequence is TGTGCCACCAGTGATCGCGCCGATACAGGAGTTGGAGGGGACATTCAGTACTTC.

The rearrangement uses TRBV6-5 and TRBJ2-1; TRBD1 matches 8 bases. CDR1 is MNHEY and CDR2 is SVGAGI in the germline V gene. Trimming cost V 7 bases and J 4 bases; bases outside gene matches: 6. The CDR3 totals 14 residues. CDR3 residues: CASTKDRVYNEQFF. Written as DNA, the CDR3 is TGTGCCAGCACCAAGGACAGGGTATACAATGAGCAGTTCTTC.

The chain couples TRBV27 to TRBJ1-3; 7 bases fit TRBD1. The germline CDR1 and CDR2 sequences are MNHEY and SMNVEV (reference sequence). The CDR3 extends over 15 amino acids. J gave up 4 bases and V 6 bases, and 9 bases lay outside the gene matches. This chain's CDR3 is CASSRGQGDGNTIYF. DNA for the CDR3: TGTGCCAGCAGCCGGGGGCAGGGGGACGGAAACACCATATATTTT.

This sequence joins TRBV7-9 and TRBJ1-4; D may be TRBD1 (5 bases). The germline V gene has CDR1 SEHNR and CDR2 FQNEAQ (reference sequence). V gave up 1 base and J gave up 0 bases, with 12 bases separating them. This CDR3 contains 17 residues. The CDR3 nucleotides read TGTGCCAGCAGCTTAGTGGCGACAGATGCAACTAATGAAAAACTGTTTTTT. Its translation is CASSLVATDATNEKLFF.

The chain carries TRBV6-4 and TRBJ1-2, with D perhaps matching TRBD1 (6 bases). CDR1 MRHNA and CDR2 SNTAGT come from the germline V gene. With 3 bases removed from V and 7 bases from J, the gap between germline ends came to 27 bases. This CDR3 is built from 18 residues. The CDR3 DNA is TGTGCCAGCAGTGAATTGGTCAAAAGTAAGGCAGGGGAGGGTGGCTACACCTTC. Residues: CASSELVKSKAGEGGYTF.

CDR3 loop: CASSPLPQGQPNTEAFF. DNA for the CDR3: TGTGCCAGCTCACCACTTCCCCAGGGCCAACCGAACACTGAAGCTTTCTTT. J is TRBJ1-1 and V is TRBV18; perhaps TRBD1 as D (5 bases). V lost 1 base and J 1 base, leaving 16 bases between the germline ends. Germline CDR1 is KGHSH and CDR2 is LQKENI. The length of the CDR3 is 17 residues.

In this sample, this clone turned up once. The rearrangement links TRBV24-1 to TRBJ2-1; 7 bases agree with TRBD2. The V gene end was trimmed by 1 base and the J gene end by 7 bases; junction bases not matched to a gene: 6. Germline loops: CDR1 KGHDR, CDR2 SFDVKD. The CDR3 is 15 residues long. Here the CDR3 DNA reads TGTGCCACCAGTGATTTCAGGGCGGGGGTGAATGAGCAGTTCTTC. This gives the protein CATSDFRAGVNEQFF.

The chain couples TRBV6-5 to TRBJ1-1; 9 bases line up with TRBD1. The CDR3 runs to 14 residues. The germline CDR1 and CDR2 sequences are MNHEY and SVGAGI. With 6 bases clipped from V and 5 bases from J, the junction kept 7 bases outside the gene matches. CDR3 DNA sequence: TGTGCCAGCAGGTACACAGGGGGCGCGACTGAAGCTTTCTTT. It yields the protein CASRYTGGATEAFF.

The rearrangement joins TRBV11-2 to TRBJ1-2; D is undetermined. CDR1 and CDR2 from the germline V gene are SGHAT and FQNNGV. The CDR3 is 14 residues long. The V end lost 9 bases, the J end lost 5 bases, and 19 bases lay between the germline ends. The CDR3 sequence is CASNIGTQQYGYTF. Here the CDR3 DNA reads TGTGCCAGTAATATAGGCACCCAACAGTATGGCTACACCTTC.

This clone occurred once. This chain uses TRBV11-2 with TRBJ1-2; D call uncertain. The V end lost 5 bases, the J end lost 7 bases, and 14 bases lay between the germline ends. The length of the CDR3 is 13 residues. CDR1 SGHAT and CDR2 FQNNGV come from the germline V gene. The CDR3 region has the DNA TGTGCCAGCAGCCCCGCCAGACTATTTGGCTACACCTTC. Encoded protein: CASSPARLFGYTF.

V and J are TRBV18 and TRBJ2-1, with 12 bases aligning to TRBD1. Trimming at V came to 3 bases and at J to 5 bases, leaving 11 bases not matched to a gene. The CDR3 consists of 18 residues. Germline CDR1 KGHSH, CDR2 LQKENI. CDR3 region: CASSPRGQGALGDNEQFF. CDR3 nucleotides: TGTGCCAGCTCACCCAGGGGACAGGGGGCCCTTGGGGACAATGAGCAGTTCTTC.

This clone was observed once. The V call is TRBV21-1, the J call TRBJ2-7; the table's TRBD1 call for D was not verified on the DNA. TRBV21-1 is marked as a pseudogene. This CDR3 comprises 16 residues. The DNA for the CDR3 is TGTGCCAGCAGCAAAGGGGGCCAGGGGGCGTGCTACGAGCAGTACTTC. This gives the protein CASSKGGQGACYEQYF.

The rearrangement uses TRBV4-1 and TRBJ2-3; D is uncertain. This CDR3 is 14 amino acids long. Trimming removed 5 bases from V and 2 bases from J, with 11 bases in between. The V gene's germline CDR1 is MGHRA and CDR2 YSYEKL. The CDR3: CASSLWAYTDTQYF. The CDR3 DNA is TGCGCCAGCAGCTTGTGGGCTTACACAGATACGCAGTATTTT.

The DNA for the CDR3 is TGTGCCAGCAGTTTGGGAGGACTAGCGGGGGCCCACAATGAGCAGTTCTTC. Residues: CASSLGGLAGAHNEQFF. The chain has TRBV28 and TRBJ2-1, with 13 bases aligning to TRBD2. Germline CDR1 is MDHEN and CDR2 is SYDVKM. The ends lost 3 bases at V and 5 bases at J; junction bases unmatched: 7. The CDR3 extends over 17 amino acids.

The rearrangement links TRBV24-1 to TRBJ2-7; tentative D call: TRBD2 (6 bases). Looked up from germline, CDR1 is KGHDR and CDR2 is SFDVKD. The ends were cut back, 5 bases at V and 5 bases at J, with 12 bases in the middle. The CDR3 sequence is 13 residues long. The CDR3 region is CATSANPGDEQYF. DNA for the CDR3: TGTGCCACCAGTGCCAACCCGGGGGACGAGCAGTACTTC.

This rearrangement joins TRBV3-1 (or the pseudogene TRBV3-2) to TRBJ2-5; 9 bases line up with TRBD2. The length of the CDR3 is 17 residues. Germline lookup yields CDR1 LGHDT and CDR2 YNNKEL (reference sequence). V shed 3 bases, J shed 5 bases, and the junction held 13 bases outside the gene matches. The CDR3 DNA reads as TGTGCCAGCAGCCAGCGCGGGGGGGCGGACCTGTTGGAGACCCAGTACTTC. Amino acid sequence: CASSQRGGADLLETQYF.

This clone appeared a few times. V is TRBV6-4 and J is TRBJ1-1, with 9 bases lining up with TRBD1. The CDR3 length is 16 residues. Germline V gene data show CDR1 as MRHNA and CDR2 as SNTAGT. J was trimmed by 6 bases and V by 8 bases; bases with no gene match: 16. The CDR3 loop reads CASGTGKPLGWAEAFF. The CDR3 coding sequence is TGTGCCAGCGGGACAGGGAAACCCCTTGGTTGGGCTGAAGCTTTCTTT.

With respect to this clone: One end of the junction is discordant with germline, which a read error may explain. The chain combines TRBV7-6 with TRBJ2-5, with 8 positions matching TRBD1. The germline gives CDR1 SGHVS, CDR2 FNYEAQ. The CDR3 extends over 14 amino acids. CDR3 protein: CASSRQGAQVTQYF. In nucleotides, the CDR3 is TGTGCCAGCAGCCGCCAGGGGGCCCAAGTGACCCAGTACTTC.

This clone has only a few counts. This sequence joins TRBV27 and TRBJ2-2; D might be TRBD1 (5 bases). The V gene's germline CDR1 is MNHEY and CDR2 SMNVEV (reference sequence). This CDR3 spans 15 amino acids. V was clipped by 5 bases and J by 1 base, with 11 bases between them. The chain's CDR3 is CASSRVGLNTGELFF. Here the CDR3 DNA reads TGTGCCAGCAGTCGTGTGGGGCTGAACACCGGGGAGCTGTTTTTT.

For the CDR3, the DNA is TGTGCCAGCAGTACCAGTCAGCGTAGCAATCAGCCCCAGCATTTT. Its protein is CASSTSQRSNQPQHF. The chain joins TRBV27 to TRBJ1-5; D ambiguous. CDR1 is MNHEY, CDR2 SMNVEV, per germline (reference sequence). There are 15 residues in the CDR3. The V and J ends lost 5 bases and 0 bases respectively, with 11 bases between them.

The V and J genes are TRBV11-3 and TRBJ2-2, with 7 positions matching TRBD1. Germline values: CDR1 SGHNT, CDR2 YENEEA. The J segment lost 0 bases and the V segment lost 5 bases, leaving 6 bases of the junction unmatched. The CDR3 runs 16 residues. The CDR3 DNA reads as TGTGCCAGCAGCCCCCGGACAGGATCGAACACCGGGGAGCTGTTTTTT. Translating gives CASSPRTGSNTGELFF.